Listed below are T cell receptor beta chains from one sample, sequenced in a study of cytomegalovirus exposure and HLA in healthy donors. TCRdb keeps only in-frame clones here, not all; method: immunoSEQ multiplex PCR. The profile shows approximately 150,000 clones, 75% to 90% of them singletons. The source material was PBMCs. These receptors came from a man aged 30 to 39 in good health and CMV-seronegative. The CDR3 runs from the conserved cysteine through the conserved F or W.

j_gene: TRBJ2-5
v_gene: TRBV9
CDR3aa: CASSGANREQETQYF

j_gene: TRBJ2-1
v_gene: TRBV28
CDR3aa: CGVNNPRDSFYNEQFF

j_gene: TRBJ2-1
v_gene: TRBV7-3
CDR3aa: CASSSGLGGNEQFF

j_gene: TRBJ2-5
v_gene: TRBV7-6
CDR3aa: CASSSPGGETQYF

j_gene: TRBJ1-4
v_gene: TRBV7-9
CDR3aa: CASSFHRGEEKLFF

j_gene: TRBJ2-2
v_gene: TRBV6-5
CDR3aa: CASRYPGLVGELFF

j_gene: TRBJ2-1
v_gene: TRBV29-1
CDR3aa: CSVEVPSSSYNEQFF

j_gene: TRBJ1-2
v_gene: TRBV5-6
CDR3aa: CASSPRTNFIGYTF

j_gene: TRBJ1-5
v_gene: TRBV6-4
CDR3aa: CASSPDRDQPQHF

j_gene: TRBJ2-7
v_gene: TRBV19
CDR3aa: CASSGASGGAYEQYF

j_gene: TRBJ1-3
v_gene: TRBV12-5
CDR3aa: CASGPNGGGNTIYF

j_gene: TRBJ1-1
v_gene: TRBV5-1
CDR3aa: CASGPTPGRANTEAFF

j_gene: TRBJ2-2
v_gene: TRBV7-3
CDR3aa: CASSLNGLAGELFF

j_gene: TRBJ2-7
v_gene: TRBV10-2
CDR3aa: CASSEWIGQHYEQYF

j_gene: TRBJ2-1
v_gene: TRBV30
CDR3aa: CAWSSSSYNEQFF

j_gene: TRBJ2-7
v_gene: TRBV6-5
CDR3aa: CASSYGPFYEQYF

j_gene: TRBJ2-2
v_gene: TRBV11-3
CDR3aa: CASRGRDRTGELFF

j_gene: TRBJ2-3
v_gene: TRBV9
CDR3aa: CASSGERERLSDTQYF

j_gene: TRBJ1-3
v_gene: TRBV28
CDR3aa: CATSGGIVSGNTIYF

j_gene: TRBJ2-1
v_gene: TRBV19
CDR3aa: CASSIRLAGGNEQFF

j_gene: TRBJ1-1
v_gene: TRBV14
CDR3aa: CASSQDLTGEAFF

j_gene: TRBJ1-2
v_gene: TRBV10-3
CDR3aa: CAISDSGDRANYGYTF

j_gene: TRBJ1-2
v_gene: TRBV6-1
CDR3aa: CASRLDPLRDGYTF

j_gene: TRBJ2-1
v_gene: TRBV7-2
CDR3aa: CASTSTSGGYNEQFF

j_gene: TRBJ2-1
v_gene: TRBV7-3
CDR3aa: CASSLYGTGIHEQFF

j_gene: TRBJ2-1
v_gene: TRBV14
CDR3aa: CASQAGQGYQYEQFF

j_gene: TRBJ2-7
v_gene: TRBV6-5
CDR3aa: CASSSLADEQYF

j_gene: TRBJ1-1
v_gene: TRBV28
CDR3aa: CASSLRGSGTEAFF

j_gene: TRBJ2-3
v_gene: TRBV9
CDR3aa: CASSVTGGATDTQYF

j_gene: TRBJ2-7
v_gene: TRBV5-1
CDR3aa: CASSLGSEVYEQYF

j_gene: TRBJ2-2
v_gene: TRBV11-3
CDR3aa: CASSQIGNPGGEELFF

j_gene: TRBJ1-4
v_gene: TRBV6-6
CDR3aa: CASSYSEEKLFF

j_gene: TRBJ2-3
v_gene: TRBV11-2
CDR3aa: CASSLTAGGAPRGYF